The 30 T cell receptor beta chains below all came from one sample that was sequenced in a study of blood T cell repertoires in COVID-19. Using immunoSEQ multiplex PCR, the repertoire was profiled, and TCRdb retains in-frame clones only, with some absent. The sample records about 250,000 clones, about 70% being singletons. The material sequenced was peripheral blood. The receptors stem from an elderly woman with acute or convalescent COVID-19.

The V gene is TRBV2, the J gene TRBJ2-5, with D possibly TRBD1 on 6 matching bases. CDR3 size: 12 residues. V lost 3 bases and J lost 4, with 6 bases in between. Germline V gene data show CDR1 as SNHLY and CDR2 as FYNNEI. The CDR3, as DNA: TGTGCCAGCAGTGAGGGGGCAGAGACCCAGTACTTC. It encodes CASSEGAETQYF.

J is TRBJ2-7 and V is TRBV3-1 (or the pseudogene TRBV3-2); perhaps TRBD2 as D (6 bases). The CDR3 sequence is 14 residues long. The germline V gene has CDR1 LGHDT and CDR2 YNNKEL (reference sequence). V lost 5 bases and J lost 0, with 11 bases in between. For the CDR3, the DNA is TGTGCCAGCAGCGAACTAGCAAGCTCCTACGAGCAGTACTTC. This codes for CASSELASSYEQYF.

The chain couples TRBV7-9 to TRBJ1-2, with TRBD1 matching over 7 bases. The CDR3 is 13 residues long. The germline gives CDR1 SEHNR, CDR2 FQNEAQ (reference sequence). The V and J ends lost 4 bases and 4 bases, in that order; junction bases with no gene match: 3. The CDR3 region is CASSYGTAYGYTF. CDR3 in DNA: TGTGCCAGCAGCTACGGGACAGCCTATGGCTACACCTTC.

The chain combines TRBV9 with TRBJ2-3; 10 nucleotides align to TRBD2. Germline CDR1 SGDLS, CDR2 YYNGEE. The CDR3 is made up of 16 amino acids. V lost 3 bases to trimming and J lost 2 bases; unmatched junction nucleotides: 6. CDR3 sequence (DNA): TGTGCCAGCAGCGGCCCTAGCGGGGGTTTCACAGATACGCAGTATTTT. This sequence encodes CASSGPSGGFTDTQYF.

The chain combines TRBV10-3 with TRBJ1-1, with TRBD1 identical over 10 bases. CDR1 is ENHRY, CDR2 SYGVKD, per germline. The CDR3 is 15 amino acids. Trimming removed 10 bases from V and 1 base from J; junction bases left unmatched: 9. CDR3 in DNA: TGTGCCACGAGGGGACAGGGGCCGTCGAACACTGAAGCTTTCTTT. Translation: CATRGQGPSNTEAFF.

The chain links TRBV28 to TRBJ2-5; perhaps TRBD2 as D (7 bases). V was clipped by 10 bases and J by 7 bases, with 22 bases between them. The germline V gene has CDR1 MDHEN and CDR2 SYDVKM. This CDR3 region has 14 residues. DNA for the CDR3: TGTGCCACCCGCGGGGGCCTTAGGTCGGGGACCCAGTACTTC. Residues: CATRGGLRSGTQYF.

In its sample, this clone was seen a few times. The chain joins TRBV25-1 to TRBJ1-3; D is possibly TRBD1 (5 bases). Per the germline V gene, CDR1 is MGHDK and CDR2 is SYGVNS. This CDR3 region has 16 residues. V was pared by 0 bases and J by 0 bases, with 9 bases between. DNA of the CDR3: TGTGCCAGCAGTGAATATCGACAGTTCTCTGGAAACACCATATATTTT. Its translation: CASSEYRQFSGNTIYF.

Concerning this clone itself: Other DNA sequences in this specimen translate into the identical CDR3. The chain employs TRBV29-1 and TRBJ2-2; 7 bases line up with TRBD1. Trimming cost V 3 bases and J 5 bases; bases outside gene matches: 3. There are 13 residues in the CDR3. Per germline, CDR1 SQVTM and CDR2 ANQGSEA. CDR3 coding DNA: TGCAGCGTTGAGGAACAGGGGACCGGGGAGCTGTTTTTT. Protein: CSVEEQGTGELFF.

In this sample, this clone turned up a few times. V gene TRBV11-2 combines with J gene TRBJ2-1, with 10 bases identical to TRBD2. Germline V lookup: CDR1 SGHAT, CDR2 FQNNGV. V lost 1 base, J lost 7 bases, and 10 bases stayed unmatched. This CDR3 contains 17 residues. The CDR3 sequence: CASSLVRAGGPWNEQFF. CDR3 bases: TGTGCCAGCAGCTTAGTGCGAGCGGGAGGGCCTTGGAATGAGCAGTTCTTC.

The chain is built from TRBV6-5 and TRBJ1-3; D not resolved. The CDR3 covers 15 residues. Germline V gives CDR1 MNHEY, CDR2 SVGAGI. Trimming pared 6 bases from V and 6 bases from J, leaving 18 bases between. As DNA, the CDR3 is TGTGCCAGCAGGAGGATGTTCGGAGGAAAAAACACCATATATTTT. Amino acid sequence: CASRRMFGGKNTIYF.

In the case of this clone: This could be a read error, since a much larger clone is one nucleotide away. The rearrangement joins TRBV9 to TRBJ2-1; TRBD1 agrees at 8 bases. Germline lookup yields CDR1 SGDLS and CDR2 YYNGEE. The CDR3 loop spans 15 amino acids. J lost 0 bases, V lost 6 bases, and 5 bases had no gene match. Written as DNA, the CDR3 is TGTGCCAGCACCCGGACAGGGAGCTCCTACAATGAGCAGTTCTTC. Translated: CASTRTGSSYNEQFF.

The sample holds a few counts of this clone. The rearrangement uses TRBV7-9 and TRBJ1-2; D ambiguous. V shed 3 bases and J shed 1 base, with 12 bases lying between them. The germline V gene has CDR1 SEHNR and CDR2 FQNEAQ (reference sequence). This CDR3 spans 15 amino acids. CDR3 in amino acids: CASSLAGEYNYGYTF. For the CDR3, the DNA is TGTGCCAGCAGCTTGGCGGGTGAATATAACTATGGCTACACCTTC.

The chain has TRBV12-3 or TRBV12-4 and TRBJ1-2, with no clear D. The CDR3 is 11 amino acids. Trimming cost V 3 bases and J 6 bases, with 5 bases left between them. CDR3 amino acids: CASSFADGYTF. In DNA form, the CDR3 reads TGTGCCAGCAGTTTTGCAGATGGCTACACCTTC.

For this clone: Other DNA sequences within the sample encode an identical CDR3. The rearrangement links TRBV12-3 or TRBV12-4 to TRBJ1-2; the D gene is possibly TRBD1 (5 bases). Trimming cost V 4 bases and J 2 bases, with 8 bases left between them. The CDR3 runs to 13 residues. CDR3: CASSSQGNYGYTF. DNA for the CDR3: TGTGCCAGCAGTTCGCAGGGAAACTATGGCTACACCTTC.

The chain is built from TRBV2 and TRBJ1-1; 7 bases are a match to TRBD1. The CDR3 contains 15 residues. Germline-derived CDR1 and CDR2 are SNHLY and FYNNEI. After removal of 2 bases from V and 1 base from J, the junction contained 4 bases not matched to a gene. Written as DNA, the CDR3 is TGTGCCAGCAGTGAACAGGGGGGCCCGAACACTGAAGCTTTCTTT. It codes for CASSEQGGPNTEAFF.

The chain uses TRBV4-1 and TRBJ2-3; 10 bases fit TRBD2. Trimming cost V 0 bases and J 6 bases; bases outside gene matches: 12. The CDR3 totals 18 residues. Germline CDR1 is MGHRA and CDR2 is YSYEKL. The CDR3 DNA follows: TGCGCCAGCAGCCAAGATAGACCCAGCGGGAGGGTCCGGGATACGCAGTATTTT. As protein: CASSQDRPSGRVRDTQYF.

The count of this clone is one. This rearrangement joins TRBV7-9 to TRBJ2-3; 9 bases line up with TRBD2. Germline assignment: CDR1 SEHNR and CDR2 FQNEAQ (reference sequence). Losses at the gene ends were 0 bases for V and 0 bases for J; bases not matched to a gene: 4. The CDR3 sequence is 17 residues long. The DNA for the CDR3 is TGTGCCAGCAGCTTAGCGACTAGCGGCCCTAGCACAGATACGCAGTATTTT. It specifies CASSLATSGPSTDTQYF. Filled out from reference TRBV7-9 and TRBJ2-3, the complete variable domain reads DTGVSQNPRHKITKRGQNVTFRCDPISEHNRLYWYRQTLGQGPEFLTYFQNEAQLEKSRLLSDRFSAERPKGSFSTLEIQRTEQGDSAMYLCASSLATSGPSTDTQYFGPGTRLTVL.

Of note for this clone: This CDR3 is also generated by other DNA sequences in the sample. V gene TRBV2 combines with J gene TRBJ1-6; 7 bases map to TRBD1. The germline gives CDR1 SNHLY, CDR2 FYNNEI. The CDR3 has 15 residues. The V gene end was trimmed by 4 bases and the J gene end by 7 bases; junction bases not matched to a gene: 7. Here the CDR3 reads CASSGEQGYNSPLHF. The CDR3 DNA reads TGTGCCAGCAGTGGGGAACAGGGGTACAATTCACCCCTCCACTTT.

The V and J genes are TRBV18 and TRBJ1-2, with a possible D match to TRBD1 (5 bases). This CDR3 spans 15 amino acids. V lost 3 bases and J 8 bases, leaving 19 bases between the germline ends. Germline V gene lookup returns CDR1 KGHSH and CDR2 LQKENI. The CDR3 nucleotides read TGTGCCAGCTCACCCACAGGATCCCCCCCCATAGGCTACACCTTC. It yields the protein CASSPTGSPPIGYTF.

This sequence joins TRBV2 and TRBJ1-3; D not resolved. The CDR3 is made up of 14 amino acids. Trimming took off 5 bases at V and 1 base at J, with 9 bases between the two ends. Germline values: CDR1 SNHLY, CDR2 FYNNEI. DNA of the CDR3: TGTGCCAGCAGTAAGGAGGGATCTGGAAACACCATATATTTT. Translation gives CASSKEGSGNTIYF. Based on the CDR3 plus reference TRBV2 and TRBJ1-3, the full variable domain is EPEVTQTPSHQVTQMGQEVILRCVPISNHLYFYWYRQILGQKVEFLVSFYNNEISEKSEIFDDQFSVERPDGSNFTLKIRSTKLEDSAMYFCASSKEGSGNTIYFGEGSWLTVV.

V is TRBV9 and J is TRBJ2-3; D might be TRBD2 (5 bases). Germline assignment: CDR1 SGDLS and CDR2 YYNGEE. This CDR3 is 14 amino acids long. V gave up 0 bases and J gave up 3 bases, with 8 bases separating them. The CDR3 DNA is TGTGCCAGCAGCGTAGATGAGGGTACAGATACGCAGTATTTT. Its translation is CASSVDEGTDTQYF.

V and J are TRBV5-4 and TRBJ2-1, with 8 positions matching TRBD1. The CDR3 spans 14 residues. The germline V gene has CDR1 SGHNT and CDR2 YYREEE (reference sequence). V was clipped by 4 bases and J by 7 bases; unmatched bases: 7. The CDR3 spells CASSPWDRLNEQFF. CDR3 nucleotides: TGTGCCAGCAGCCCTTGGGACAGGCTAAATGAGCAGTTCTTC.

The chain has TRBV5-1 and TRBJ2-1; D possibly corresponds to TRBD2 (5 bases). The CDR3 length is 15 residues. Trimming shortened V by 5 bases and J by 7 bases, and 19 bases separated the two germline ends. Germline CDR1 SGHRS, CDR2 YFSETQ. In nucleotides, the CDR3 is TGCGCCAGCAGTTCCGGGGAGTCAGGAGTGAATGAGCAGTTCTTC. Translating gives CASSSGESGVNEQFF. The variable domain in full, completed from reference TRBV5-1 and TRBJ2-1, reads KAGVTQTPRYLIKTRGQQVTLSCSPISGHRSVSWYQQTPGQGLQFLFEYFSETQRNKGNFPGRFSGRQFSNSRSEMNVSTLELGDSALYLCASSSGESGVNEQFFGPGTRLTVL.

Only a few counts were recorded for this clone. This chain joins TRBV2 and TRBJ2-6; weak D call: TRBD1 (5 bases). CDR1 and CDR2 (germline): SNHLY, FYNNEI. V lost 5 bases to trimming and J lost 8 bases, with 13 bases between them. This CDR3 region has 14 residues. For the CDR3, the DNA is TGTGCCAGCAGTTCAGGGTGGCTGACCAACGTCCTGACTTTC. Protein: CASSSGWLTNVLTF.

This chain links TRBV9 with TRBJ2-3, with 15 nucleotides matching TRBD2. V lost 3 bases, J lost 5 bases, and 16 bases stayed unmatched. This CDR3 contains 20 residues. The germline V gene encodes CDR1 SGDLS and CDR2 YYNGEE. The CDR3 is CASSERTGTGLAGGRDTQYF. The CDR3 DNA follows: TGTGCCAGCAGCGAGCGGACAGGGACGGGACTAGCGGGGGGACGAGATACGCAGTATTTT.

This clone occurred a few times. The chain couples TRBV11-3 to TRBJ1-2; possible D gene TRBD1, 5 bases. Germline CDR1 SGHNT, CDR2 YENEEA. V lost 5 bases and J lost 3, with 19 bases in between. This CDR3 comprises 16 residues. The CDR3 bases are TGTGCCAGCAGCCCAGGCGGGACCCTAGGGGACTATGGCTACACCTTC. It is translated as CASSPGGTLGDYGYTF. Full variable domain (missing parts from reference TRBV11-3 and TRBJ1-2): EAGVVQSPRYKIIEKKQPVAFWCNPISGHNTLYWYLQNLGQGPELLIRYENEEAVDDSQLPKDRFSAERLKGVDSTLKIQPAELGDSAVYLCASSPGGTLGDYGYTFGSGTRLTVV.

The chain employs TRBV28 and TRBJ2-1; the match to TRBD2 covers 12 bases. The V gene's germline CDR1 is MDHEN and CDR2 SYDVKM. This CDR3 comprises 16 residues. J gave up 4 bases and V 4 bases, and 5 bases lay outside the gene matches. CDR3 sequence reads: CASSSSSGGAYNEQFF. In DNA, the CDR3 is TGTGCCAGCAGTTCGTCTAGCGGGGGGGCTTACAATGAGCAGTTCTTC.

This rearrangement joins TRBV2 to TRBJ2-1; unclear D gene. Trimming took 3 bases from V and 9 from J, leaving 18 bases between them. The length of the CDR3 is 15 residues. Germline V lookup: CDR1 SNHLY, CDR2 FYNNEI. The CDR3 reads CASSEARGLFGEQFF. The CDR3 coding sequence is TGTGCCAGCAGTGAGGCTAGAGGCCTTTTCGGTGAGCAGTTCTTC.

The chain links TRBV19 to TRBJ2-4; D is unresolved. Germline CDR1 LNHDA, CDR2 SQIVND (reference sequence). The CDR3 contains 15 residues. The germline V and J ends were trimmed by 1 base and 7 bases, with 14 bases remaining between them. Written as DNA, the CDR3 is TGTGCCAGTAGTATAGCCCTCCGAGAACTTAACATTCAGTACTTC. It translates to CASSIALRELNIQYF.

This chain links TRBV9 with TRBJ2-3; 8 bases are shared with TRBD2. The CDR3 length is 16 residues. With 0 bases clipped from V and 2 bases from J, the junction kept 5 bases outside the gene matches. Per germline, CDR1 SGDLS and CDR2 YYNGEE. The CDR3 coding sequence is TGTGCCAGCAGCGTAGGAGCGGGGGCCAACACAGATACGCAGTATTTT. It translates to CASSVGAGANTDTQYF.